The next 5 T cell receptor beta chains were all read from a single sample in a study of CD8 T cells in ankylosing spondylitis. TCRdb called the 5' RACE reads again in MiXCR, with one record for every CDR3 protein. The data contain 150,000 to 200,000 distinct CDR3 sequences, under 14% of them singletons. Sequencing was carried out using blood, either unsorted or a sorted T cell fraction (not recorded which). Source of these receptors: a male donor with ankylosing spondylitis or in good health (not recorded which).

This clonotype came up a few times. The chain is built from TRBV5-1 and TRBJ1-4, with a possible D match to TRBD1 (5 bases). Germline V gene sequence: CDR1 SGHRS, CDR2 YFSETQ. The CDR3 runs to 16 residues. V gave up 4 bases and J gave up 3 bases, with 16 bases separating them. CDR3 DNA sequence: TGCGCCAGCAGCCTGGAGGGGAGTTTTTCTAATGAAAAACTGTTTTTT. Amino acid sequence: CASSLEGSFSNEKLFF.

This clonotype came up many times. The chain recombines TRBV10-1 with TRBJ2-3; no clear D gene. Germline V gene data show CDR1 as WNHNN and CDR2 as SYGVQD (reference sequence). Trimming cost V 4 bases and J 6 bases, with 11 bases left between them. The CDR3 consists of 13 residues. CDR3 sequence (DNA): TGCGCCAGCAGTGCCTCTGGCAGGGATACGCAGTATTTT. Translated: CASSASGRDTQYF.

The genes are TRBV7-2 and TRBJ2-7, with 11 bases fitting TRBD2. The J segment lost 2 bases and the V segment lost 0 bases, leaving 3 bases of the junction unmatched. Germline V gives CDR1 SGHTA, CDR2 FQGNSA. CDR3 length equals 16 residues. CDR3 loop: CASSLALSGGAYEQYF. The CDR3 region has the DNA TGTGCCAGCAGCTTAGCGCTTAGCGGGGGGGCCTACGAGCAGTACTTC.

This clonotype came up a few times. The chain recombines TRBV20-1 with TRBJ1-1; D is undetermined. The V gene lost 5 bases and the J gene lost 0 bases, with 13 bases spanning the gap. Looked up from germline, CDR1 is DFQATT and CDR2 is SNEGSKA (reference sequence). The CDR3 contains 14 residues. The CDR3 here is CSARPHGLNTEAFF. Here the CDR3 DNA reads TGCAGTGCTCGACCACATGGACTGAACACTGAAGCTTTCTTT.

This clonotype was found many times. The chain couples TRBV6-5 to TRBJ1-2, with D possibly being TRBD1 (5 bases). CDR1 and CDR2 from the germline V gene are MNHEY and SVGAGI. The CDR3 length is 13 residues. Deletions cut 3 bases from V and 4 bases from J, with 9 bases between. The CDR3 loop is CASSYGGLYGYTF. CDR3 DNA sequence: TGTGCCAGCAGTTATGGGGGACTCTATGGCTACACCTTC.